What follows is one T cell receptor (beta chain) and its context. The data were obtained in a study of blood T cell repertoires in COVID-19. Germline V gene data show CDR1 as SGHRS and CDR2 as YFSETQ. V dropped 4 bases and J dropped 0; count of bases not matched to a gene: 3. The CDR3 totals 15 residues. Some clones are missing from TCRdb's copy, which holds only in-frame ones; the method was immunoSEQ multiplex PCR. The sample holds 170,000 or so clones, 80% to 90% seen once. The receptor comes from a man between 18 and 35 years old who had recovered from COVID-19. The chain employs TRBV5-1 and TRBJ2-3; TRBD1 aligns across 9 bases. The sample consisted of peripheral blood. The CDR3 DNA reads TGCGCCAGCAGCAAGACAGGGGGTAGCACAGATACGCAGTATTTT. Protein product: CASSKTGGSTDTQYF.